This T cell receptor beta chain was identified in a study of T cell repertoires in cytomegalovirus infection. Study-wide context: Both recently identified HLA-C-restricted and well-studied HLA-B-restricted CMV epitopes were used in the study. Indications of both CMV infection and matching HLA type were provided by public TCR beta signatures.

Study-level findings and limits: Identification of carriers of CMV plus the relevant HLA was performed using cumulative public TCR beta family frequency.

TCRdb reprocessed the reads via MiXCR and lists one record per CDR3 protein. The data hold 80,000 to 90,000 distinct CDR3 sequences, with around 49% observed a single time. This CDR3 region has 13 residues. With V trimmed by 5 bases and J by 5 bases, 4 bases remained unmatched. This clonotype has at least ten counts. Its antigen is as yet unknown. Sequences were derived from CD8+ T cells from cultured PBMCs, sampled from culture after CMV antigen stimulation. The TCR was taken from a human donor in good health (CMV status not recorded). Some clones in this sample may be carry-over from other donors' samples. This rearrangement joins TRBV12-3 or TRBV12-4 to TRBJ1-2; 8 bases map to TRBD1. CDR3 sequence: CASSTGGWYGYTF. CDR3 DNA: TGTGCCAGCAGTACAGGGGGTTGGTATGGCTACACCTTC.